Described below is a single T cell receptor beta chain sequence and its context. Its antigen is currently not known. There are no base qualities to consult, and no much larger clone falls within one base. The record originates from a study of CD8 T cells in ankylosing spondylitis (dated by TCRdb to 2016 to 2017). As for the study more broadly: T cell receptor beta repertoires were profiled in healthy donors and ankylosing spondylitis patients so that disease-linked TCR variants could be found. The whole study cohort included over a hundred healthy donors and 20 to 25 ankylosing spondylitis patients. Peripheral blood samples were taken, and synovial fluid was additionally collected from ankylosing spondylitis patients.

Results the study describes overall, beyond this receptor: A CD8+ phenotype was shown by the disease-linked clones, which were found at relatively low frequencies in peripheral blood. A TCR beta motif of seven or eight highly homologous amino acid variants appeared characteristic of blood from ankylosing spondylitis patients. Some motif variants were previously reported in synovial fluid and blood of reactive arthritis patients, suggesting common disease-initiation mechanisms. The disease-linked clones were reported to be significantly enriched in matched synovial fluid samples from ankylosing spondylitis patients.

Sequenced on an Illumina HiSeq 2500. TCR beta libraries were prepared by quantitative 5'-RACE with molecular barcodes. Per the source publication's procedure: Disease-linked TCR variants were identified with a new computational method built on a probabilistic model of VDJ rearrangement. The public reads were reanalyzed by TCRdb: fastp trimming at Q25, MiXCR alignment, in-frame beta chains only. Every entry covers one CDR3 protein and lists the most common genes and DNA from its rows. What appears here as the V and J calls and clone size reflects TCRdb's work, not the paper's. The sample table lists some 270,000 distinct CDR3 sequences, roughly 18% of them with a count of one. The ten largest clones add up to around 30% of the sample. Inclusive of the bounding cysteine and phenylalanine, the CDR3 is 15 residues long. Only the CDR3 part of the read is kept: 45 bases, read in frame from the first base. From V the trimming removes 5 bases and from J it removes 4 bases, while the gene matches leave 9 bases of the junction unaccounted for.

Sequencing input: blood, either unsorted or a sorted T cell fraction (not recorded which). The sequence derives from a male donor with ankylosing spondylitis or in good health (not recorded which). Recombination connected TRBV12-3 or TRBV12-4 to TRBJ2-3, with 7 middle bases fitting TRBD2. The bases read TGTGCCAGCAGTCCTCTACGCGGGAGATCAGATACGCAGTATTTT. Its product reads: CASSPLRGRSDTQYF.